Below are 3 T cell receptor beta chains sequenced from a single sample in a study of STAT5B mutations in CD4+ large granular lymphocyte leukemia (dated by TCRdb to between 2021 and 2022). The method behind the library was the immunoSEQ multiplex PCR assay. TCRdb provides this immuneACCESS table in a form limited to in-frame rearrangements. Some clones are lacking; in checked studies, under half of them reflect an unresolved V gene, and why the rest are absent is not known. The sample table shows around 26,000 clones, and 74% are seen once. Of the sample, over 9% is held by the ten largest clones. The specimen was CD4+ T cells from blood buffy coats. These receptor sequences come from a human donor in good health.

J is TRBJ1-1 and V is TRBV15, with 10 bases that match TRBD1. This CDR3 region has 17 residues. Germline CDR1 and CDR2: LNHNV and YYDKDF (reference sequence). Germline trimming cut 0 bases from V and 0 bases from J; bases unmatched to any gene: 4. The CDR3 DNA follows: TGTGCCACCAGCAGAGATTTGGGGACAGGGGTGAACACTGAAGCTTTCTTT. Its translation: CATSRDLGTGVNTEAFF.

The chain has TRBV6-1 and TRBJ2-7; 7 positions agree with TRBD1. With 5 bases clipped from V and 2 bases from J, the junction kept 3 bases outside the gene matches. Germline CDR1 reads MNHNS; CDR2 reads SASEGT. This CDR3 comprises 13 residues. CDR3 DNA: TGTGCCAGCAGTACAGGGACAGCCTACGAGCAGTACTTC. Residues: CASSTGTAYEQYF.

This chain uses TRBV30 with TRBJ1-4, with 11 bases aligning to TRBD1. This CDR3 is built from 13 residues. J was trimmed by 6 bases and V by 8 bases; bases with no gene match: 5. Germline V gene lookup returns CDR1 GTSNPN and CDR2 SVGIG (reference sequence). CDR3 sequence: CAHRDRGYEKLFF. The CDR3, as DNA: TGTGCCCACCGGGACAGGGGGTATGAAAAACTGTTTTTT.